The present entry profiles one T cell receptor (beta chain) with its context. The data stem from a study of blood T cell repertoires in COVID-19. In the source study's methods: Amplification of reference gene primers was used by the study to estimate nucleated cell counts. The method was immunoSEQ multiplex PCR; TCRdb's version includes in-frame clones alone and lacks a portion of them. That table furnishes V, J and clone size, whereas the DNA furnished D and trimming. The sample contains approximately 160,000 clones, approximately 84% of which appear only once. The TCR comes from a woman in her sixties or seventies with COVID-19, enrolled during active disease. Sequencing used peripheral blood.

CDR3 sequence reads: CAIGRTGERDEQFF. The DNA for the CDR3 is TGTGCCATCGGCCGGACAGGGGAAAGGGATGAGCAGTTCTTC. The rearrangement joins TRBV10-3 to TRBJ2-1; 9 nucleotides match TRBD1. The V gene's germline CDR1 is ENHRY and CDR2 SYGVKD. The CDR3 totals 14 residues. The J segment lost 8 bases and the V segment lost 8 bases, leaving 10 bases of the junction unmatched.